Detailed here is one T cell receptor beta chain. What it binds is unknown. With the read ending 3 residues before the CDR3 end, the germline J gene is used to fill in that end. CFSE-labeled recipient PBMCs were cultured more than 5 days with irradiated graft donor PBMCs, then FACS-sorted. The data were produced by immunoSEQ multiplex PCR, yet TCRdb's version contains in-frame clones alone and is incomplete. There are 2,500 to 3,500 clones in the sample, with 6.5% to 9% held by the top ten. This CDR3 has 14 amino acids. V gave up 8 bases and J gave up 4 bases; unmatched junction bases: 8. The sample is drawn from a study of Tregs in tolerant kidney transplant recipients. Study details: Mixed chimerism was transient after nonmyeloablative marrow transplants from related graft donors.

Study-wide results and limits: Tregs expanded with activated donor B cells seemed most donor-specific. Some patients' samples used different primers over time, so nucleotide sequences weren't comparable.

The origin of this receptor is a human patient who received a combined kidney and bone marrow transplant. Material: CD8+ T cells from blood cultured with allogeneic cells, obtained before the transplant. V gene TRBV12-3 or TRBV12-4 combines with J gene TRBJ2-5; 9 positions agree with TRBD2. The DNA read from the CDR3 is TGTGCCAGCGGCGCGGGGGGGTCCGTAGAGACC. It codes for CASGAGGSVET. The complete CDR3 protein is CASGAGGSVETQYF.